Following are 11 T cell receptor beta chains from one sample sequenced in a study of cytomegalovirus exposure and HLA in healthy donors. 60 Vbeta and 13 Jbeta primers were used in PCR. This table comes from immunoSEQ multiplex PCR, and its TCRdb copy is limited to in-frame clones, with some not included. The data show about 40,000 clones, around 82% seen once. The specimen sequenced was PBMCs. The receptor set was obtained from a woman aged 18-35 years in good health and CMV-seropositive.

The genes are TRBV30 and TRBJ1-6; 8 bases agree with TRBD1. V lost 1 base, J lost 10 bases, and 6 bases stayed unmatched. Per germline, CDR1 GTSNPN and CDR2 SVGIG (reference sequence). CDR3 size: 14 residues. The CDR3 DNA reads TGTGCCTGGAGTGACCAGGGGGCAGGATCACCCCTCCACTTT. Translation gives CAWSDQGAGSPLHF.

The chain has TRBV7-9 and TRBJ1-2; 7 nucleotides align to TRBD1. Per germline, CDR1 SEHNR and CDR2 FQNEAQ (reference sequence). This CDR3 has 13 amino acids. The trim removed 10 bases at V and 8 bases at J, leaving 13 bases unmatched. The CDR3 coding sequence is TGTGCCAACAGAGACAGGACAGGATCCGGCTACACCTTC. Encoded protein: CANRDRTGSGYTF.

This chain joins TRBV27 and TRBJ1-3; 9 bases match TRBD1. The CDR3 length is 15 residues. After removal of 4 bases from V and 4 bases from J, the junction contained 5 bases not matched to a gene. Looked up from germline, CDR1 is MNHEY and CDR2 is SMNVEV (reference sequence). Here the CDR3 DNA reads TGTGCCAGCAGTTCAACCGGGACAGGGGGAAACACCATATATTTT. Translation gives CASSSTGTGGNTIYF.

This clone was seen just once. The rearrangement uses TRBV4-3 and TRBJ1-2, with a tentative D call TRBD1 (6 bases). CDR3 length equals 15 residues. Germline CDR1 reads LGHNA; CDR2 reads YSLEER. With 1 base removed from V and 4 bases from J, the gap between germline ends came to 13 bases. Here the CDR3 reads CASSQGGQMGYGYTF. CDR3 nucleotide sequence: TGCGCCAGCAGCCAAGGGGGGCAGATGGGCTATGGCTACACCTTC.

The chain joins TRBV6-4 to TRBJ2-2; D uncertain. Per the germline V gene, CDR1 is MRHNA and CDR2 is SNTAGT. The CDR3 totals 13 residues. Trimming took off 4 bases at V and 4 bases at J, with 7 bases between the two ends. Here the CDR3 reads CASSVSSTGELFF. In DNA, the CDR3 is TGTGCCAGCAGTGTTAGCTCCACCGGGGAGCTGTTTTTT.

V is TRBV7-8 and J is TRBJ2-3; weak D call: TRBD2 (6 bases). The CDR3 consists of 14 residues. Trimming left V 6 bases short and J 3 bases short, with 13 bases between. Per germline, CDR1 SGHVS and CDR2 FQNEAQ. This CDR3 is CASRQPGETDTQYF. As DNA, the CDR3 is TGTGCCAGCAGGCAGCCGGGAGAAACAGATACGCAGTATTTT.

The chain employs TRBV21-1 and TRBJ2-7; the table names TRBD2, a call not compared with the DNA. TRBV21-1 is listed as a pseudogene. The CDR3 has 14 amino acids. The CDR3 sequence is CASSKAPRELGQYF. The CDR3, as DNA: TGTGCCAGCAGCAAAGCGCCCCGGGAACTCGGTCAGTACTTC.

This clone was counted only a few times. The chain links TRBV11-2 to TRBJ2-3; D may be TRBD2 (5 bases). V was trimmed by 2 bases and J by 5 bases, leaving 11 bases between them. Germline CDR1 SGHAT, CDR2 FQNNGV. The CDR3 sequence is 14 residues long. The CDR3 spells CASSLTPRGDTQYF. In DNA, the CDR3 is TGTGCCAGCAGCTTAACCCCACGGGGAGATACGCAGTATTTT.

The rearrangement joins TRBV16 to TRBJ1-5; 8 positions match TRBD1. Germline CDR1 is KGHSY and CDR2 is FQNENV. V lost 5 bases, J lost 5 bases, and 23 bases stayed unmatched. The CDR3 is 20 residues long. The CDR3 DNA reads TGTGCCAGCAGCATGACCGTCTCCAGGGGGCTCGGAGTGGGGGATCAGCCCCAGCATTTT. Protein sequence: CASSMTVSRGLGVGDQPQHF. Looking up the rest from reference TRBV16 and TRBJ1-5 gives the full variable domain: GEEVAQTPKHLVRGEGQKAKLYCAPIKGHSYVFWYQQVLKNEFKFLISFQNENVFDETGMPKERFSAKCLPNSPCSLEIQATKLEDSAVYFCASSMTVSRGLGVGDQPQHFGDGTRLSIL.

The chain combines TRBV11-2 with TRBJ2-3, with TRBD2 identical over 9 bases. The J segment lost 5 bases and the V segment lost 7 bases, leaving 7 bases of the junction unmatched. Per the germline V gene, CDR1 is SGHAT and CDR2 is FQNNGV. The CDR3 runs to 14 residues. The CDR3 DNA is TGTGCCAGCAACCCAGCGGGAGGATTAGATACGCAGTATTTT. Its translation: CASNPAGGLDTQYF.

The table lists this clone with a few counts. The genes are TRBV5-1 and TRBJ1-4; D might be TRBD1 (6 bases). Germline assignment: CDR1 SGHRS and CDR2 YFSETQ. Trimming took off 0 bases at V and 6 bases at J, with 9 bases between the two ends. CDR3 length: 14 residues. CDR3 amino acids: CASSLGQVDEKLFF. Written as DNA, the CDR3 is TGCGCCAGCAGCTTGGGACAGGTGGATGAAAAACTGTTTTTT.